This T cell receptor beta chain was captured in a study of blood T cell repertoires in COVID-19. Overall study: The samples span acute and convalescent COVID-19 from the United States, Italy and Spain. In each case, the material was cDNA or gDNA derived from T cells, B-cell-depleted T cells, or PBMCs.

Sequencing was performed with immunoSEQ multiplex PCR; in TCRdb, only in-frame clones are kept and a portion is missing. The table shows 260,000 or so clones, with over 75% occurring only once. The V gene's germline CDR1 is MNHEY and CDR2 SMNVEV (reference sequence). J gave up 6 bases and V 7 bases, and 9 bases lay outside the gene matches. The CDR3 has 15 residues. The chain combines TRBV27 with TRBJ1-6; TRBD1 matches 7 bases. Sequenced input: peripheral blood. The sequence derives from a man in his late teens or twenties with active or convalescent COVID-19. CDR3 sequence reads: CASKQGLYLNSPLHF. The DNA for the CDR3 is TGTGCCAGCAAACAGGGGCTTTACCTTAATTCACCCCTCCACTTT.